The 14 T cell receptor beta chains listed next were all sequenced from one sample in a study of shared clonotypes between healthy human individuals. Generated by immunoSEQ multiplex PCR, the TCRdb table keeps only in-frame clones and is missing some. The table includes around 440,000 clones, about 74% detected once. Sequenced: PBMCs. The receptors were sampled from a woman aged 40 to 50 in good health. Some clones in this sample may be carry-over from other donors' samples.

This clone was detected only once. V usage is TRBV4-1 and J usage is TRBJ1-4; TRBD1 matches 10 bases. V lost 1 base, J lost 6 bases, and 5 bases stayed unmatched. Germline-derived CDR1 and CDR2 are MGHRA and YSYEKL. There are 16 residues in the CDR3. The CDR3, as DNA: TGCGCCAGCAGCCAAGTCGTGGGACAGGGGCATGAAAAACTGTTTTTT. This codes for CASSQVVGQGHEKLFF.

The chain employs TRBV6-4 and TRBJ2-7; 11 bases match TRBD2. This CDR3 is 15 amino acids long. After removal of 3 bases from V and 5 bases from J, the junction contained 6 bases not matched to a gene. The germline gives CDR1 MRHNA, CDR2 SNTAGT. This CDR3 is CASSETSGRSNEQYF. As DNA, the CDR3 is TGTGCCAGCAGTGAAACTAGCGGGAGATCGAACGAGCAGTACTTC.

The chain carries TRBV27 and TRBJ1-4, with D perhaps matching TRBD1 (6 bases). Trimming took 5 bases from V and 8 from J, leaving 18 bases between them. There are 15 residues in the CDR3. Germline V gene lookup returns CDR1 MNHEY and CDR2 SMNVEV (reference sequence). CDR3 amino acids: CASSPQGKVAEKLFF. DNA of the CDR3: TGTGCCAGCAGTCCGCAGGGGAAAGTTGCCGAAAAACTGTTTTTT.

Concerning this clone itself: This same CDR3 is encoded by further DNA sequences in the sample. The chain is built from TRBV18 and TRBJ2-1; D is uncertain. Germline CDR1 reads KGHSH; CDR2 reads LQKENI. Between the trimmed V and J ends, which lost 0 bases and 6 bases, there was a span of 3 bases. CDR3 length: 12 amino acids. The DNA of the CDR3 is TGTGCCAGCTCACCACCTGGCAATGAGCAGTTCTTC. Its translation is CASSPPGNEQFF.

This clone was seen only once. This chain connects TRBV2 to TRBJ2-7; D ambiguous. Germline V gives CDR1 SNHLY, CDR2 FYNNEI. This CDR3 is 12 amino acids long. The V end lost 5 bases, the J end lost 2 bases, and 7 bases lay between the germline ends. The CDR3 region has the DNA TGTGCCAGCAGTCAGGCCCCCTACGAGCAGTACTTC. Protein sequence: CASSQAPYEQYF.

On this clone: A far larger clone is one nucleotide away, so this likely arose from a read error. CDR3 coding DNA: TGTGCCAGCGGTGAAGGTAGCCGCGGAATGAACACTGAAGCTTTCTTT. This translates into CASGEGSRGMNTEAFF. V and J are TRBV6-1 and TRBJ1-1, with D unresolved. Germline V gene lookup returns CDR1 MNHNS and CDR2 SASEGT. The CDR3 covers 16 residues.

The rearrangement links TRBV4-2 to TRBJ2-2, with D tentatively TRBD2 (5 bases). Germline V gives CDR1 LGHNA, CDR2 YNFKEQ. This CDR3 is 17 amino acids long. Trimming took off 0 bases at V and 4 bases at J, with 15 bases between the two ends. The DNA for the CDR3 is TGTGCCAGCAGCCAAGATGAGGCAGCGGCGGGCACCGGGGAGCTGTTTTTT. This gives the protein CASSQDEAAAGTGELFF.

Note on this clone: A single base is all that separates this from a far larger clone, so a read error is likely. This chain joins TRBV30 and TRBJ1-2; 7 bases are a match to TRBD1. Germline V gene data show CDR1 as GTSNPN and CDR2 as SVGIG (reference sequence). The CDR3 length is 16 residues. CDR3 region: CAWSVNPQGTHYSYTF. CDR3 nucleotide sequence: TGTGCCTGGAGTGTCAACCCACAGGGGACTCACTATAGCTACACCTTC.

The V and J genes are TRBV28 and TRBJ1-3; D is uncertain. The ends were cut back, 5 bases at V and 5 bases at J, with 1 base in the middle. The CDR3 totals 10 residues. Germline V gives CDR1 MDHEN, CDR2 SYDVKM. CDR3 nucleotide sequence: TGTGCCAGCAGTCGAAACACCATATATTTT. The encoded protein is CASSRNTIYF.

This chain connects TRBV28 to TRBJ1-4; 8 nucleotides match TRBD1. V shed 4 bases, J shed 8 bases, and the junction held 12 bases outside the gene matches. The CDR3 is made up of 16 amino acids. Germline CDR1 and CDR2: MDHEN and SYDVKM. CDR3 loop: CASSSPRANRGEKLFF. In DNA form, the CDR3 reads TGTGCCAGCAGTTCGCCCCGCGCCAACAGGGGGGAAAAACTGTTTTTT.

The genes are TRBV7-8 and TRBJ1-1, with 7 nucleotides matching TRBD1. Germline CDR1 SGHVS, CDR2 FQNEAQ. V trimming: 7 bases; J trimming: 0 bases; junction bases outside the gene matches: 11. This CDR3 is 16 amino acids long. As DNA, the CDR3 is TGTGCCAGCATCGCACCGGGACAGCAAATGAACACTGAAGCTTTCTTT. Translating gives CASIAPGQQMNTEAFF.

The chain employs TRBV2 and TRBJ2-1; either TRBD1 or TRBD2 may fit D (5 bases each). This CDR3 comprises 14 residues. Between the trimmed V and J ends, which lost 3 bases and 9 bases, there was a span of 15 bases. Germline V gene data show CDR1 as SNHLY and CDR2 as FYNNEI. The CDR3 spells CASSDEGFLGEQFF. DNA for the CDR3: TGTGCCAGCAGTGACGAGGGGTTCTTGGGTGAGCAGTTCTTC.

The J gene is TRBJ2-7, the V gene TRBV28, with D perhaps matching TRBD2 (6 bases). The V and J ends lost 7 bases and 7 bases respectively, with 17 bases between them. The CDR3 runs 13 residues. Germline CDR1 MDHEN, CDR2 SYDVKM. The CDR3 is CASTALVGGEQYF. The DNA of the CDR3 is TGTGCCAGCACCGCCCTGGTTGGGGGGGAGCAGTACTTC.

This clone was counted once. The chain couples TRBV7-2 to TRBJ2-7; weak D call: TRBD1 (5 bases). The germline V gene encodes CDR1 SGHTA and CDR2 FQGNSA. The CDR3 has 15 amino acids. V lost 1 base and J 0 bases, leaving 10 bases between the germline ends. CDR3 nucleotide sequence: TGTGCCAGCAGCTTAGAGGGGTTTTACTCCTACGAGCAGTACTTC. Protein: CASSLEGFYSYEQYF.